This T cell receptor beta chain was recorded in a study of glioma-infiltrating T cells after dendritic cell vaccination. Study-level information: Residual fresh-frozen tumor from the vaccine-lysate resection served as pretreatment tumor.

In this sample, this clone turned up a few times. Antigen specificity is unknown. Study conclusions and caveats: The cohort had few patients with full blood and tumor sets.

The primer mix had 60 V beta and 13 J beta primers. TCRdb's copy holds only in-frame clones and misses some; the assay was immunoSEQ multiplex PCR. The sample records about 3,100 clones, nearly 80% being singletons. CDR3 length equals 16 residues. Germline CDR1 reads SGHAT; CDR2 reads FQNNGV. The junction had 9 bases not matched to a gene; V was cut back by 2 bases and J by 5 bases. The sequencing here drew on tumor tissue, taken before dendritic cell vaccination. The TCR sequence derives from a human donor with glioblastoma. The chain links TRBV11-2 to TRBJ2-1, with 7 bases identical to TRBD1. CDR3 residues: CASSLFPDRWDNEQFF. CDR3 DNA: TGTGCCAGCAGCTTATTCCCGGACAGGTGGGACAATGAGCAGTTCTTC.